This TCR beta chain was retrieved from a study of OX40 agonist ivuxolimab in advanced cancers. Germline V gene sequence: CDR1 MGHRA, CDR2 YSYEKL. The CDR3 extends over 15 amino acids. V lost 0 bases to trimming and J lost 5 bases, with 13 bases between them. TCRdb's table, derived via immunoSEQ multiplex PCR, lists solely in-frame clones and lacks some. The repertoire includes approximately 82,000 clones, 80% to 90% of them detected once, and approximately 1.9% sits in the top ten. The specimen comprised CD4+ or CD8+ T cells sorted from blood, sampled in a trial of the OX40 agonist ivuxolimab. The chain carries TRBV4-1 and TRBJ1-1; possibly TRBD1 for D (6 bases). This TCR derives from an adult with an advanced solid tumor such as melanoma, head and neck, liver or kidney cancer. The CDR3 is CASSQDPGRGTEAFF. CDR3 DNA: TGCGCCAGCAGCCAAGATCCAGGAAGGGGGACTGAAGCTTTCTTT.